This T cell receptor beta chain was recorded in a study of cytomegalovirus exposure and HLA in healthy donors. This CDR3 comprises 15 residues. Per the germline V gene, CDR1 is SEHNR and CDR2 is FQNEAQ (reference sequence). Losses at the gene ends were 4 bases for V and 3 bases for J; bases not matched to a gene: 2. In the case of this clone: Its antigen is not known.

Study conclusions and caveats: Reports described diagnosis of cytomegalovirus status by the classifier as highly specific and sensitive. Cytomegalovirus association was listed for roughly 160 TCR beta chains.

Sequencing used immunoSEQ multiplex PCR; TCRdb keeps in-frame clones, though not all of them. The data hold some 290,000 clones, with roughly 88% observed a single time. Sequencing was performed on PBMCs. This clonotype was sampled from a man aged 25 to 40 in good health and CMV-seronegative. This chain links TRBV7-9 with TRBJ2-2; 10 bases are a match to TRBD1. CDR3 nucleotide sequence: TGTGCCAGCAGCTACGGGACAGGGGACACCGGGGAGCTGTTTTTT. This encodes CASSYGTGDTGELFF.